Below, 29 T cell receptor beta chains from the same sample are listed, as sequenced in a study of human T cells and chemical hapten exposure. The time point was: patch test 1, 2 weeks after DPC sensitization. Treatment indicated: therapeutic diphenylcyclopropenone sensitization with weekly scalp DPC. TCRdb itself ran the RACE reads through MiXCR, one entry per CDR3 protein. There are a few hundred thousand distinct CDR3 sequences in the sample; roughly 4.8% occur only once, and about 2.2% lies in the top ten. The specimen was whole blood, collected in connection with sensitization to the hapten diphenylcyclopropenone (DPC). The receptors come from a woman aged 45-60 years with alopecia areata. Some clones in this sample may be carry-over from other donors' samples.

Here the CDR3 reads CASSLDGYSGNTIYF. In DNA form, the CDR3 reads TGTGCCAGCAGCTTAGACGGATACTCTGGAAACACCATATATTTT. J is TRBJ1-3 and V is TRBV7-9; D gene ambiguous. V lost 1 base to trimming and J lost 0 bases, with 7 bases between them. This CDR3 contains 15 residues. The germline V gene encodes CDR1 SEHNR and CDR2 FQNEAQ (reference sequence).

The table lists this clonotype with many counts. The DNA of the CDR3 is TGTGCCAGCAGCCTTAGCGGGGACAGGAGCAATGAGCAGTTCTTC. Translation: CASSLSGDRSNEQFF. V and J are TRBV12-3 or TRBV12-4 and TRBJ2-1, with D perhaps matching TRBD1 or TRBD2 (8 bases each). The CDR3 length is 15 residues. Trimming stripped 6 bases from V and 6 bases from J, with 18 bases between.

The chain is built from TRBV6-2 or TRBV6-3 and TRBJ2-7; D is unresolved. The CDR3 runs 13 residues. Per the germline V gene, CDR1 is MNHEY and CDR2 is SVGEGT. V was pared by 2 bases and J by 5 bases, with 10 bases between. CDR3 sequence: CASSYVGVDEQYF. The DNA of the CDR3 is TGTGCCAGCAGTTACGTGGGTGTCGACGAGCAGTACTTC.

The V and J genes are TRBV6-6 and TRBJ1-2; TRBD1 aligns across 7 bases. V shed 5 bases and J 2 bases; nucleotides not matched to a gene: 11. The CDR3 runs 16 residues. Germline CDR1 MNHNY, CDR2 SVGAGI (reference sequence). CDR3 residues: CASSPSPGGRNYGYTF. The CDR3 bases are TGTGCCAGCAGTCCATCTCCAGGGGGACGCAACTATGGCTACACCTTC.

This clonotype was detected ten times or more. V and J are TRBV5-1 and TRBJ1-2; D unclear. The germline V gene encodes CDR1 SGHRS and CDR2 YFSETQ. This CDR3 contains 13 residues. V was pared by 2 bases and J by 8 bases, with 13 bases between. CDR3 loop: CASSFGHSEGYTF. The CDR3 nucleotides read TGCGCCAGCAGCTTCGGGCATTCGGAGGGCTACACCTTC.

This clonotype occurred many times. This CDR3 reads CASNPSGSTDTQYF. The CDR3 region has the DNA TGTGCCAGCAACCCTAGCGGGAGCACAGATACGCAGTATTTT. The chain couples TRBV27 to TRBJ2-3, with 8 bases identical to TRBD2. The CDR3 runs to 14 residues. Germline lookup yields CDR1 MNHEY and CDR2 SMNVEV (reference sequence). The ends lost 7 bases at V and 0 bases at J; junction bases unmatched: 3.

This chain uses TRBV28 with TRBJ1-2; tentatively, D is TRBD1 (5 bases). CDR1 is MDHEN, CDR2 SYDVKM, per germline. Trimming removed 8 bases from V and 3 bases from J, with 10 bases in between. The CDR3 extends over 12 amino acids. In DNA, the CDR3 is TGTGCCAGCGCTCAAGGGGACTATGGCTACACCTTC. Translation gives CASAQGDYGYTF.

This clonotype turned up a few times. The chain recombines TRBV6-1 with TRBJ2-7; 7 bases agree with TRBD2. The CDR3 extends over 16 amino acids. Losses at the gene ends were 3 bases for V and 2 bases for J; bases not matched to a gene: 10. The germline V gene has CDR1 MNHNS and CDR2 SASEGT. The DNA for the CDR3 is TGTGCCAGCAGTGAGTTCGGGAGGACCCTTACCTACGAGCAGTACTTC. Amino acid sequence: CASSEFGRTLTYEQYF.

This clonotype was counted ten times or more. The chain joins TRBV6-1 to TRBJ2-4, with D possibly matching TRBD1 (6 bases). The CDR3 is 16 amino acids. Per the germline V gene, CDR1 is MNHNS and CDR2 is SASEGT. The V end lost 4 bases, the J end lost 0 bases, and 13 bases lay between the germline ends. The CDR3 coding sequence is TGTGCCAGCAGTGGAAACCTACAGGGAGCCAAAAACATTCAGTACTTC. Protein: CASSGNLQGAKNIQYF.

This clonotype was counted at least ten times. V is TRBV15 and J is TRBJ2-2; possible D gene TRBD1, 6 bases. V shed 0 bases and J shed 1 base, with 6 bases lying between them. Germline CDR1 and CDR2: LNHNV and YYDKDF (reference sequence). The CDR3 is 15 amino acids. CDR3 amino acids: CATSRDRGNTGELFF. The DNA of the CDR3 is TGTGCCACCAGCAGAGACAGGGGGAACACCGGGGAGCTGTTTTTT.

The chain links TRBV20-1 to TRBJ2-1; D is uncertain. Germline V gives CDR1 DFQATT, CDR2 SNEGSKA (reference sequence). The CDR3 contains 14 residues. Trimming left V 3 bases short and J 4 bases short, with 13 bases between. In nucleotides, the CDR3 is TGCAGTGCTAGGAGACTTCTAGGGTACAATGAGCAGTTCTTC. Translation gives CSARRLLGYNEQFF.

This clonotype was seen more than once but under ten times. This chain uses TRBV20-1 with TRBJ1-5, with D possibly being TRBD1 (5 bases). The CDR3 covers 13 residues. Germline V gene data show CDR1 as DFQATT and CDR2 as SNEGSKA (reference sequence). The V and J ends lost 0 bases and 10 bases respectively, with 13 bases between them. CDR3 in DNA: TGCAGTGCTAGAGATTCGGGGGGAAGCCCCCAGCATTTT. Translation gives CSARDSGGSPQHF.

The rearrangement links TRBV29-1 to TRBJ2-2; possible D gene TRBD1, 6 bases. Trimming stripped 2 bases from V and 4 bases from J, with 11 bases between. Germline V gene lookup returns CDR1 SQVTM and CDR2 ANQGSEA. This CDR3 comprises 14 residues. CDR3 sequence (DNA): TGCAGCGTTGAACAGGGGCCCTTCACCGGGGAGCTGTTTTTT. The encoded protein is CSVEQGPFTGELFF.

In this sample, this clonotype turned up a few times. This chain links TRBV7-2 with TRBJ2-3, with 8 bases fitting TRBD1. J lost 5 bases, V lost 5 bases, and 9 bases had no gene match. The CDR3 covers 15 residues. The germline V gene has CDR1 SGHTA and CDR2 FQGNSA. The DNA for the CDR3 is TGTGCCAGCAGCCCTCAGACAGGGGCGGGAGATACGCAGTATTTT. Amino acid sequence: CASSPQTGAGDTQYF.

This clonotype showed up many times. The chain combines TRBV30 with TRBJ1-5; TRBD1 is a possible D gene (5 bases). This CDR3 has 16 amino acids. CDR1 is GTSNPN, CDR2 SVGIG, per germline (reference sequence). V shed 0 bases and J shed 5 bases, with 17 bases lying between them. CDR3 loop: CAWSVRGRGEDQPQHF. In DNA, the CDR3 is TGTGCCTGGAGTGTACGGGGACGGGGGGAAGATCAGCCCCAGCATTTT.

The chain recombines TRBV9 with TRBJ2-3; TRBD2 matches 7 bases. V lost 2 bases, J lost 2 bases, and 5 bases stayed unmatched. CDR3 length: 15 amino acids. Germline loops: CDR1 SGDLS, CDR2 YYNGEE. CDR3 loop: CASSVGGGLTDTQYF. Here the CDR3 DNA reads TGTGCCAGCAGCGTGGGCGGGGGACTCACAGATACGCAGTATTTT.

This clonotype was picked up many times. A junction end diverges from the germline sequence, so it may reflect a read error. This sequence joins TRBV19 and TRBJ2-5, with a weak D call TRBD2 (5 bases). The CDR3 consists of 13 residues. CDR1 LNHDA and CDR2 SQIVND come from the germline V gene (reference sequence). The CDR3 loop is CASSISGGEPQYF. The CDR3 DNA sequence: TGTGCCAGTAGTATATCTGGAGGAGAGCCCCAGTACTTC. Looking up the rest from reference TRBV19 and TRBJ2-5 gives the full variable domain: DGGITQSPKYLFRKEGQNVTLSCEQNLNHDAMYWYRQDPGQGLRLIYYSQIVNDFQKGDIAEGYSVSREKKESFPLTVTSAQKNPTAFYLCASSISGGEPQYFGPGTRLLVL.

This clonotype was counted at least ten times. This rearrangement joins TRBV6-5 to TRBJ2-7, with D hard to call. The V end lost 0 bases, the J end lost 3 bases, and 12 bases lay between the germline ends. The CDR3 consists of 15 residues. Per the germline V gene, CDR1 is MNHEY and CDR2 is SVGAGI. This CDR3 is CASSYSGGRNYEQYF. CDR3 DNA sequence: TGTGCCAGCAGTTACTCGGGCGGCAGAAACTACGAGCAGTACTTC.

This clonotype was counted many times. V and J are TRBV4-3 and TRBJ2-5, with 10 bases identical to TRBD2. V lost 2 bases, J lost 2 bases, and 2 bases stayed unmatched. From germline, CDR1 is LGHNA and CDR2 YSLEER. The CDR3 totals 15 residues. CDR3 bases: TGCGCCAGCAGCCAACTAGCGGGAGCACAAGAGACCCAGTACTTC. Translation gives CASSQLAGAQETQYF.

This clonotype was observed a handful of times. The V gene is TRBV7-9, the J gene TRBJ1-1, with D possibly TRBD1 on 6 matching bases. The CDR3 totals 15 residues. Germline CDR1 SEHNR, CDR2 FQNEAQ (reference sequence). Trimming removed 0 bases from V and 6 bases from J, with 14 bases in between. CDR3 loop: CASSLAQGKLPEAFF. The CDR3 DNA is TGTGCCAGCAGCTTAGCGCAGGGGAAGCTTCCTGAAGCTTTCTTT.

Only a few counts were recorded for this clonotype. The J gene is TRBJ1-6, the V gene TRBV27; D gene ambiguous. Per the germline V gene, CDR1 is MNHEY and CDR2 is SMNVEV (reference sequence). This CDR3 is 14 amino acids long. The V end lost 2 bases, the J end lost 5 bases, and 7 bases lay between the germline ends. For the CDR3, the DNA is TGTGCCAGCAGTTTAGGGTCAAATAATTCACCCCTCCACTTT. The encoded protein is CASSLGSNNSPLHF.

This clonotype came up a few times. V gene TRBV5-1 combines with J gene TRBJ1-6; no reliable D call. V shed 4 bases and J shed 8 bases, with 10 bases lying between them. The CDR3 loop spans 13 amino acids. Germline V CDR1 and CDR2: SGHRS, YFSETQ. The CDR3 coding sequence is TGCGCCAGCAGCGAAGGGAGGGATTCACCCCTCCACTTT. This gives the protein CASSEGRDSPLHF. The full variable domain, rest sourced from reference TRBV5-1 and TRBJ1-6, is KAGVTQTPRYLIKTRGQQVTLSCSPISGHRSVSWYQQTPGQGLQFLFEYFSETQRNKGNFPGRFSGRQFSNSRSEMNVSTLELGDSALYLCASSEGRDSPLHFGNGTRLTVT.

In this sample, this clonotype turned up many times. V usage is TRBV6-2 or TRBV6-3 and J usage is TRBJ2-1, with 8 nucleotides matching TRBD2. Germline loops: CDR1 MNHEY, CDR2 SVGEGT. The CDR3 extends over 13 amino acids. The trim removed 4 bases at V and 9 bases at J, leaving 5 bases unmatched. CDR3 amino acids: CASSWRREAEQFF. The CDR3 DNA is TGTGCCAGCAGTTGGCGGCGGGAGGCTGAGCAGTTCTTC.

This clonotype was counted between two and nine times. This chain joins TRBV29-1 and TRBJ2-3; the match to TRBD1 covers 8 bases. J lost 0 bases, V lost 7 bases, and 15 bases had no gene match. This CDR3 has 17 residues. The germline V gene encodes CDR1 SQVTM and CDR2 ANQGSEA. CDR3 nucleotides: TGCAGCGCGGGACAGGAGGGGACCCGATCTAGCACAGATACGCAGTATTTT. Its protein product is CSAGQEGTRSSTDTQYF.

In this sample, this clonotype turned up a few times. This chain connects TRBV6-4 to TRBJ2-2; TRBD2 matches at 9 bases. The ends lost 0 bases at V and 1 base at J; junction bases unmatched: 9. The CDR3 loop spans 19 amino acids. Germline V lookup: CDR1 MRHNA, CDR2 SNTAGT. In DNA, the CDR3 is TGTGCCAGCAGTGACTCGGCGGGTAGCGGGGGCCTGAACACCGGGGAGCTGTTTTTT. Translated, it gives CASSDSAGSGGLNTGELFF.

In its sample, this clonotype was seen a few times. The V and J genes are TRBV6-1 and TRBJ2-7; 7 bases line up with TRBD1. V lost 7 bases, J lost 0 bases, and 9 bases stayed unmatched. The germline V gene has CDR1 MNHNS and CDR2 SASEGT. This CDR3 spans 15 amino acids. CDR3 sequence: CASILPRGSSYEQYF. The CDR3 DNA reads as TGTGCCAGCATACTCCCCAGGGGGAGCTCCTACGAGCAGTACTTC.

This clonotype was recorded at least ten times. The chain has TRBV7-2 and TRBJ1-5; D is possibly TRBD1 (6 bases). Germline V gene sequence: CDR1 SGHTA, CDR2 FQGNSA. V lost 11 bases and J lost 6, with 26 bases in between. The CDR3 totals 16 residues. The CDR3 reads CAREGLGGAWSQPQHF. The CDR3 nucleotides are TGTGCCCGCGAAGGTTTGGGGGGCGCTTGGAGTCAGCCCCAGCATTTT.

This clonotype was counted ten times or more. This sequence joins TRBV28 and TRBJ1-2; 8 bases are shared with TRBD1. CDR1 and CDR2 (germline): MDHEN, SYDVKM. The CDR3 runs 14 residues. With 3 bases clipped from V and 7 bases from J, the junction kept 7 bases outside the gene matches. The CDR3 spells CASSFTDRDGGYTF. The CDR3 DNA is TGTGCCAGCAGTTTCACGGACAGGGATGGTGGCTACACCTTC.

On this clonotype: A read error may be the cause here, since a much bigger clone is one base away. The CDR3 region has the DNA TGTGCCAGCAGTTTATCCAGGCATGGCTACGCCTTC. Translation gives CASSLSRHGYAF. The V gene is TRBV28, the J gene TRBJ1-2; no reliable D call. The CDR3 consists of 12 residues. Germline assignment: CDR1 MDHEN and CDR2 SYDVKM.